A single sample gave rise to the 12 T cell receptor beta chains below, sequenced in a study of blood T cell repertoires in COVID-19. Produced via immunoSEQ multiplex PCR; TCRdb's table is partial and in-frame only. The sample lists 150,000 to 190,000 clones, 76% occurring once. The sample comprised peripheral blood. The receptors derive from a woman older than 75 with acute or convalescent COVID-19.

This clone was counted once. The genes are TRBV7-2 and TRBJ1-5, with a weak D call TRBD1 (6 bases). V lost 4 bases and J 5 bases, leaving 12 bases between the germline ends. This CDR3 comprises 14 residues. The germline CDR1 and CDR2 sequences are SGHTA and FQGNSA. CDR3 residues: CASSSIRGDQPQHF. The CDR3 coding sequence is TGTGCCAGCAGCTCCATCAGGGGAGATCAGCCCCAGCATTTT.

This clone was seen just once. The V and J genes are TRBV4-2 and TRBJ2-7; 9 bases match TRBD1. With V trimmed by 1 base and J by 4 bases, 11 bases remained unmatched. The CDR3 has 17 amino acids. Germline V gives CDR1 LGHNA, CDR2 YNFKEQ. This chain's CDR3 is CASSQVPVGTGLYEQYF. DNA of the CDR3: TGTGCCAGCAGCCAAGTTCCAGTGGGGACAGGGTTATACGAGCAGTACTTC.

This clone has just a few counts. This sequence joins TRBV12-3 or TRBV12-4 and TRBJ1-2, with D possibly being TRBD1 (6 bases). The CDR3 runs 13 residues. With 6 bases removed from V and 8 bases from J, the gap between germline ends came to 16 bases. The CDR3 sequence is CASSPSRGYGYTF. The CDR3 nucleotides are TGTGCCAGCAGCCCTTCTAGGGGGTACGGCTACACCTTC.

This chain connects TRBV20-1 to TRBJ1-1; no clear D. Germline assignment: CDR1 DFQATT and CDR2 SNEGSKA (reference sequence). The CDR3 is 10 amino acids. Trimming shortened V by 6 bases and J by 8 bases, and 10 bases separated the two germline ends. CDR3 amino acids: CSAPRAEAFF. CDR3 bases: TGCAGTGCCCCGAGGGCCGAAGCTTTCTTT.

The chain links TRBV19 to TRBJ2-5; the match to TRBD2 covers 12 bases. The CDR3 has 17 residues. Germline lookup yields CDR1 LNHDA and CDR2 SQIVND (reference sequence). V was clipped by 2 bases and J by 6 bases; unmatched bases: 10. DNA for the CDR3: TGTGCCAGTAGTATATCGGCTAGCGGGGGGGTCGAGAAGACCCAGTACTTC. Its protein is CASSISASGGVEKTQYF.

This clone was picked up a small number of times. This CDR3 reads CASSSQGGTEAFF. CDR3 bases: TGTGCCAGCAGCTCCCAGGGGGGCACTGAAGCTTTCTTT. J is TRBJ1-1 and V is TRBV7-2, with 7 bases that match TRBD1. The CDR3 loop spans 13 amino acids. Germline values: CDR1 SGHTA, CDR2 FQGNSA. Unmatched junction bases numbered 3, after V lost 4 bases and J lost 4 bases. Full variable domain (outside the CDR3, taken from reference TRBV7-2 and TRBJ1-1): GAGVSQSPSNKVTEKGKDVELRCDPISGHTALYWYRQSLGQGLEFLIYFQGNSAPDKSGLPSDRFSAERTGGSVSTLTIQRTQQEDSAVYLCASSSQGGTEAFFGQGTRLTVV.

This clone has a single count. The gene calls are TRBV19 and TRBJ2-1; 7 bases line up with TRBD2. V shed 2 bases and J 10 bases; nucleotides not matched to a gene: 11. Germline V gene data show CDR1 as LNHDA and CDR2 as SQIVND (reference sequence). This CDR3 has 15 amino acids. CDR3 amino acids: CASSITRDYQREQFF. Here the CDR3 DNA reads TGTGCCAGTAGTATAACTAGGGACTACCAGCGCGAGCAGTTCTTC.

V gene TRBV6-1 combines with J gene TRBJ2-5; 8 nucleotides align to TRBD1. Germline V CDR1 and CDR2: MNHNS, SASEGT. With 0 bases clipped from V and 5 bases from J, the junction kept 5 bases outside the gene matches. This CDR3 comprises 15 residues. CDR3 nucleotides: TGTGCCAGCAGTGAAGCCGGACAGGGCAGGGAGACCCAGTACTTC. Translated: CASSEAGQGRETQYF.

The chain uses TRBV19 and TRBJ1-3; D not resolved. V lost 5 bases and J 4 bases, leaving 12 bases between the germline ends. There are 14 residues in the CDR3. The V gene's germline CDR1 is LNHDA and CDR2 SQIVND (reference sequence). CDR3 bases: TGTGCCAGTAGTTTACGGGGATCCGGAAACACCATATATTTT. Its protein is CASSLRGSGNTIYF.

The V and J genes are TRBV4-2 and TRBJ2-1; D possibly corresponds to TRBD1 (6 bases). The CDR3 runs to 11 residues. The V gene lost 10 bases and the J gene lost 6 bases, with 10 bases spanning the gap. The germline V gene encodes CDR1 LGHNA and CDR2 YNFKEQ. The CDR3 reads CATIGGNEQFF. CDR3 coding DNA: TGTGCCACTATAGGGGGCAATGAGCAGTTCTTC.

The rearrangement joins TRBV6-5 to TRBJ1-2, with TRBD1 matching 7 bases. V was clipped by 6 bases and J by 5 bases; unmatched bases: 6. The CDR3 has 13 residues. CDR1 and CDR2 (germline): MNHEY, SVGAGI. This CDR3 reads CASRAQGRYGYTF. Written as DNA, the CDR3 is TGTGCCAGCAGAGCACAGGGGAGGTATGGCTACACCTTC.

The CDR3 DNA sequence: TGTGCCAGCAGCTCCGGGTCGTTGGAGACCCAGTACTTC. This translates into CASSSGSLETQYF. The rearrangement joins TRBV7-3 to TRBJ2-5; no firm D call. The CDR3 runs 13 residues. V was trimmed by 4 bases and J by 5 bases, leaving 11 bases between them. Germline V gene lookup returns CDR1 SGHTA and CDR2 FQGTGA.